This T cell receptor (beta chain) was observed in a study of graft-versus-host responses after intestinal transplantation. Study background: Each transplant was multivisceral, liver-intestinal, or isolated intestinal.

The study, taken as a whole, reports: Peak circulating GvH clone levels were associated with early post-transplant HvG declines.

This CDR3 has 14 amino acids. V was cut by 0 bases and J by 2 bases, with 7 bases left in between. CDR1 is SGHRS, CDR2 YFSETQ, per germline. The table came from immunoSEQ multiplex PCR; TCRdb's copy has only in-frame clones and leaves some out. This sample has over 15,000 clones, with roughly a third found just once. Sequences were derived from alloreactive CD4+ T cells from a mixed lymphocyte reaction culture, sampled before transplantation. Described subset: CFSE-low proliferating T cells sorted from roughly 6-day pre-transplant mixed lymphocyte reaction (GvH or HvG direction). The clonotype was recovered from a human patient who was an organ donor for intestinal transplantation. The rearrangement uses TRBV5-1 and TRBJ2-3; D ambiguous. Here the CDR3 reads CASSLVWDTDTQYF. The CDR3 DNA reads as TGCGCCAGCAGCTTGGTGTGGGACACAGATACGCAGTATTTT.